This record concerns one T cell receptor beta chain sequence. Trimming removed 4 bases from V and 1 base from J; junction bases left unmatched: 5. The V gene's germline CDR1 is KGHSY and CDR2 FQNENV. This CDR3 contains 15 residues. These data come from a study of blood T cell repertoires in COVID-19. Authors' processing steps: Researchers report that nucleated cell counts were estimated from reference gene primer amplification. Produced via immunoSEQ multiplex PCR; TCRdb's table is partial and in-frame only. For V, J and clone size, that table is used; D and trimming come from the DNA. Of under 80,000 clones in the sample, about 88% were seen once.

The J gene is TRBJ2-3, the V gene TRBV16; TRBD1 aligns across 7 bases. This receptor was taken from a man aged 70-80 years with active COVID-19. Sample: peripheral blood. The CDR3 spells CASSPGTAGTDTQYF. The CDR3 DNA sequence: TGTGCCAGCAGCCCCGGGACAGCGGGCACAGATACGCAGTATTTT.